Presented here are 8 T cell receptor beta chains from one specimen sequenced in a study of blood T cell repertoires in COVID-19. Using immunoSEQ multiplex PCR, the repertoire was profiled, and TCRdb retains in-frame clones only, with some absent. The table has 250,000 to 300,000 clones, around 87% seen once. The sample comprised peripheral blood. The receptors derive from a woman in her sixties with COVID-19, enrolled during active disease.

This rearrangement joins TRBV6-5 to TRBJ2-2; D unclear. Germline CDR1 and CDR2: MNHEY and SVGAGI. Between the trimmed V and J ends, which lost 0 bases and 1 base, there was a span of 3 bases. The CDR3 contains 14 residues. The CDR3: CASSYSRNTGELFF. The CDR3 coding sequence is TGTGCCAGCAGTTACTCTCGGAACACCGGGGAGCTGTTTTTT.

The CDR3 protein is CSMRSGYLAGVSSYNEQFF. DNA of the CDR3: TGCAGCATGAGGAGCGGCTACCTAGCGGGGGTTAGCTCCTACAATGAGCAGTTCTTC. This chain joins TRBV29-1 and TRBJ2-1, with 10 bases matching TRBD2. Germline CDR1 is SQVTM and CDR2 is ANQGSEA. The CDR3 loop spans 19 amino acids. V gave up 8 bases and J gave up 0 bases; unmatched junction bases: 19.

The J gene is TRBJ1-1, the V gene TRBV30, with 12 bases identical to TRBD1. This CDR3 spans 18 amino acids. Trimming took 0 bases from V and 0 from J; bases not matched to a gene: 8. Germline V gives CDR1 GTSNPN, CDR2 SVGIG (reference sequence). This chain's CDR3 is CAWSVKGTGGWLNTEAFF. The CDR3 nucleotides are TGTGCCTGGAGTGTAAAAGGGACAGGGGGCTGGCTGAACACTGAAGCTTTCTTT. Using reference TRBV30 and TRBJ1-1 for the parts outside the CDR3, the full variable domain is SQTIHQWPATLVQPVGSPLSLECTVEGTSNPNLYWYRQAAGRGLQLLFYSVGIGQISSEVPQNLSASRPQDRQFILSSKKLLLSDSGFYLCAWSVKGTGGWLNTEAFFGQGTRLTVV.

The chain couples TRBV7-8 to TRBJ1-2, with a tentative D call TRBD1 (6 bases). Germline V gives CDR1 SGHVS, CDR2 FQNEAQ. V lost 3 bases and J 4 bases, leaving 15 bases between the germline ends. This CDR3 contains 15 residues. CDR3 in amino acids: CASSLLGGQTYGYTF. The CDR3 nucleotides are TGTGCCAGCAGCTTGTTAGGAGGACAGACCTATGGCTACACCTTC.

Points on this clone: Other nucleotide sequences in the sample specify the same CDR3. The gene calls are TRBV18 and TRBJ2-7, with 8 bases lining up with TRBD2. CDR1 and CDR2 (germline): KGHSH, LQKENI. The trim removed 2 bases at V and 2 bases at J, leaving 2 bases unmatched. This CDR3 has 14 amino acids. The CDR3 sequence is CASSPGAGAYEQYF. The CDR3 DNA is TGTGCCAGCTCACCAGGAGCGGGGGCCTACGAGCAGTACTTC.

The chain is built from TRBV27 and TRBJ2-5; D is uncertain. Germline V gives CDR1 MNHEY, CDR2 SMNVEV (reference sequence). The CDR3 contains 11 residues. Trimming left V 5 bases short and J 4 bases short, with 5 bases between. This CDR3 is CASSNIETQYF. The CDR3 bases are TGTGCCAGCAGTAACATAGAGACCCAGTACTTC.

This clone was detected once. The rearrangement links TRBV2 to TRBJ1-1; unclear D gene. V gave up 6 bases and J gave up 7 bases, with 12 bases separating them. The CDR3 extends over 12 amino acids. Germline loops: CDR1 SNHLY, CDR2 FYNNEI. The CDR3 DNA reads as TGTGCCAGCAGCGCAGGAGCGGGTGAAGCTTTCTTT. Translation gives CASSAGAGEAFF.

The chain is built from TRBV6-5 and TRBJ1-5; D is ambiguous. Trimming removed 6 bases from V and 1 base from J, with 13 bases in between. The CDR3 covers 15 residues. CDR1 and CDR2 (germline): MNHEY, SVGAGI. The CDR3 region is CASSSTIGSNQPQHF. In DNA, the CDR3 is TGTGCCAGCAGCTCGACAATAGGCAGCAATCAGCCCCAGCATTTT.